This entry lists 3 T cell receptor beta chains sequenced from one sample in a study of graft-versus-host responses after intestinal transplantation. Method: immunoSEQ multiplex PCR; TCRdb's copy keeps in-frame clones and lacks some. This sample has tens of thousands of clones, with 80% to 95% found just once. The source material was bone marrow, sampled nearly 750 days after intestinal transplantation. These receptors originate from a human patient who received an intestinal transplant, so some T cells may come from the graft donor.

This chain connects TRBV7-9 to TRBJ1-1, with unresolved D. The CDR3 runs 15 residues. Looked up from germline, CDR1 is SEHNR and CDR2 is FQNEAQ (reference sequence). Deletions cut 5 bases from V and 4 bases from J, with 17 bases between. CDR3 DNA sequence: TGTGCCAGCAGCCCGATATACCCTAGAGGCACTGAAGCTTTCTTT. Translating gives CASSPIYPRGTEAFF.

This chain uses TRBV5-1 with TRBJ2-3, with 8 bases identical to TRBD2. Germline trimming cut 4 bases from V and 1 base from J; bases unmatched to any gene: 8. This CDR3 contains 16 residues. Germline V gives CDR1 SGHRS, CDR2 YFSETQ. The CDR3 protein is CASSPKTSARTDTQYF. CDR3 coding DNA: TGCGCCAGCAGCCCAAAGACTAGCGCCCGCACAGATACGCAGTATTTT. Based on the CDR3 plus reference TRBV5-1 and TRBJ2-3, the full variable domain is KAGVTQTPRYLIKTRGQQVTLSCSPISGHRSVSWYQQTPGQGLQFLFEYFSETQRNKGNFPGRFSGRQFSNSRSEMNVSTLELGDSALYLCASSPKTSARTDTQYFGPGTRLTVL.

The V and J genes are TRBV6-6 and TRBJ1-5, with D uncertain. Trimming pared 5 bases from V and 0 bases from J, leaving 11 bases between. Germline CDR1 reads MNHNY; CDR2 reads SVGAGI (reference sequence). The CDR3 runs 15 residues. The chain's CDR3 is CASSQNSDSNQPQHF. The CDR3 nucleotides read TGTGCCAGCAGTCAAAACTCTGATAGCAATCAGCCCCAGCATTTT.